This T cell receptor (beta chain) is from a study of blood T cells in healthy people across ages. General study results and limits: In the absence of known donor CMV status, changes in expanded clonotypes were possibly confounded. The study found more naive CD4+ cells and higher diversity in long-lived than aged donors. Roughly linear declines in TCR beta diversity per million T cells occurred with age.

This clonotype was observed a few times. What it recognizes is unknown. Trimming stripped 1 base from V and 4 bases from J, with 6 bases between. The CDR3 spans 13 residues. Germline assignment: CDR1 MGHDK and CDR2 SYGVNS. PBMCs, at least 7 million per sample, were isolated. Sample-barcoded 5' priming and a J-beta primer mix drove a second PCR of roughly 6 to 12 cycles. TCRdb ran MiXCR on the 5' RACE reads and lists one entry per CDR3 protein. The sample lists about 730,000 distinct CDR3 sequences, 40% to 45% occurring once. The receptor comes from a woman between 55 and 75 years old in good health. The chain uses TRBV25-1 and TRBJ2-3, with D uncertain. Input material: blood. CDR3 sequence: CASSELASDTQYF. The CDR3 DNA sequence: TGTGCCAGCAGTGAATTAGCCTCAGATACGCAGTATTTT.